This TCR beta chain was sequenced during a study of T cell responses to AZD1222 COVID-19 vaccine. Findings and caveats of the study: Within unmutated variant regions lay the reported targets of nearly half of spike-specific TCRs. Most donors were white British and more were female, and clonal diversity was possibly underestimated. In all cases, repertoires were sampled only after the peak T cell response.

This clone showed up just a few times. Its antigen is unidentified. The CDR3 runs 17 residues. CDR1 is SEHNR and CDR2 is FQNEAQ in the germline V gene (reference sequence). V was clipped by 2 bases and J by 6 bases; unmatched bases: 11. Data came from immunoSEQ multiplex PCR; TCRdb stores just in-frame clones and leaves some out. This sample has 120,000 to 150,000 clones, with more than 70% found just once. The sequence was collected from an adult who received the AZD1222 COVID-19 vaccine. This specimen was peripheral blood, taken 28 days after the second AZD1222 dose. The chain combines TRBV7-9 with TRBJ2-1; 9 bases agree with TRBD2. CDR3 sequence reads: CASSLIWGLAGANEQFF. The CDR3 DNA reads as TGTGCCAGCAGCTTAATTTGGGGACTAGCCGGAGCCAATGAGCAGTTCTTC.